These 18 T cell receptor beta chains share one sample of origin, sequenced in a study of CD8 T cells in ankylosing spondylitis. Study-level findings and limits: Several highly homologous variants formed a TCR beta motif that appeared characteristic of ankylosing spondylitis blood.

TCRdb itself ran the 5' RACE reads through MiXCR, one entry per CDR3 protein. The profile shows 200,000 to 250,000 distinct CDR3 sequences, about 7% of them singletons. These receptors have no known antigen. Sequenced material: blood, either unsorted or a sorted T cell fraction (not recorded which). The origin of the receptors is a male donor with ankylosing spondylitis.

This clonotype was recorded many times. This rearrangement joins TRBV12-3 or TRBV12-4 to TRBJ1-1; D remains unclear. There are 11 residues in the CDR3. V lost 8 bases and J lost 5, with 9 bases in between. CDR3 region: CASGIGTEAFF. The CDR3 bases are TGTGCCAGCGGGATTGGGACTGAAGCTTTCTTT.

This clonotype has a count of ten or more. This chain joins TRBV6-5 and TRBJ2-7; D not resolved. The CDR3 totals 15 residues. Germline V gene sequence: CDR1 MNHEY, CDR2 SVGAGI. V was cut by 4 bases and J by 8 bases, with 21 bases left in between. The CDR3 here is CASSSPQAPKSKQYF. In nucleotides, the CDR3 is TGTGCCAGCAGTTCCCCGCAGGCCCCAAAATCCAAGCAGTACTTC.

This clonotype was detected ten times or more. The chain couples TRBV3-1 to TRBJ2-1; 8 nucleotides align to TRBD2. Germline assignment: CDR1 LGHDT and CDR2 YNNKEL (reference sequence). The CDR3 totals 16 residues. Trimming at V came to 4 bases and at J to 2 bases, leaving 7 bases not matched to a gene. CDR3 DNA sequence: TGTGCCAGCAGCCGAGGGACTAGTGTCCCCTACAATGAGCAGTTCTTC. Encoded protein: CASSRGTSVPYNEQFF.

This clonotype was counted ten times or more. The chain is built from TRBV25-1 and TRBJ2-5; 14 nucleotides agree with TRBD2. The V gene end was trimmed by 3 bases and the J gene end by 4 bases; junction bases not matched to a gene: 4. This CDR3 comprises 16 residues. Germline assignment: CDR1 MGHDK and CDR2 SYGVNS. In DNA, the CDR3 is TGTGCCAGCAGTGAGGGGACTAGCGGGAGTGGAGAGACCCAGTACTTC. Translated, it gives CASSEGTSGSGETQYF.

This clonotype has more than one count but fewer than ten. The chain joins TRBV7-9 to TRBJ1-4; D unclear. This CDR3 region has 13 residues. Germline values: CDR1 SEHNR, CDR2 FQNEAQ (reference sequence). CDR3 nucleotide sequence: TGTGCATATGTAGGGCCAACTAATGAAAAACTGTTTTTT. Encoded protein: CAYVGPTNEKLFF. The full variable domain, with the rest looked up from reference TRBV7-9 and TRBJ1-4, is DTGVSQNPRHKITKRGQNVTFRCDPISEHNRLYWYRQTLGQGPEFLTYFQNEAQLEKSRLLSDRFSAERPKGSFSTLEIQRTEQGDSAMYLCAYVGPTNEKLFFGSGTQLSVL.

This clonotype appeared many times. The chain employs TRBV7-9 and TRBJ2-5, with D possibly being TRBD2 (5 bases). Trimming removed 1 base from V and 2 bases from J, with 11 bases in between. The germline gives CDR1 SEHNR, CDR2 FQNEAQ (reference sequence). The CDR3 has 15 residues. For the CDR3, the DNA is TGTGCCAGCAGCTTAGATCTCCCGGGGCAAGAGACCCAGTACTTC. Its protein product is CASSLDLPGQETQYF.

This clonotype was picked up many times. The DNA for the CDR3 is TGTGCCAGCAGCCAAGATGGAACTGAAGCTTTCTTT. This sequence encodes CASSQDGTEAFF. The rearrangement joins TRBV14 to TRBJ1-1; D is ambiguous. The CDR3 length is 12 residues. Trimming cost V 0 bases and J 5 bases, with 4 bases left between them. The V gene's germline CDR1 is SGHDN and CDR2 FVKESK.

This clonotype was recorded many times. The J gene is TRBJ2-5, the V gene TRBV6-2 or TRBV6-3; D call uncertain. The CDR3 loop spans 14 amino acids. V lost 2 bases and J 5 bases, leaving 12 bases between the germline ends. CDR1 is MNHEY, CDR2 SVGEGT, per germline. In DNA, the CDR3 is TGTGCCAGCAGTTACGTTGGAGTCCAGGAGACCCAGTACTTC. Residues: CASSYVGVQETQYF.

This clonotype was observed many times. The rearrangement links TRBV12-3 or TRBV12-4 to TRBJ1-3, with D unresolved. There are 11 residues in the CDR3. V lost 6 bases and J lost 5, with 5 bases in between. This CDR3 reads CASRFRNTIYF. The CDR3 region has the DNA TGTGCCAGCAGATTTCGAAACACCATATATTTT.

This clonotype has just a few counts. This rearrangement joins TRBV4-1 to TRBJ2-5; 10 bases agree with TRBD2. With 0 bases clipped from V and 1 base from J, the junction kept 5 bases outside the gene matches. CDR1 is MGHRA, CDR2 YSYEKL, per germline. This CDR3 is 17 amino acids long. CDR3 sequence reads: CASSQDPAGGIQETQYF. As DNA, the CDR3 is TGCGCCAGCAGCCAAGATCCAGCGGGAGGGATCCAAGAGACCCAGTACTTC.

In its sample, this clonotype was seen many times. The chain joins TRBV24-1 to TRBJ2-1; D may be TRBD1 (6 bases). Germline CDR1 and CDR2: KGHDR and SFDVKD. The V end lost 7 bases, the J end lost 7 bases, and 13 bases lay between the germline ends. This CDR3 spans 13 amino acids. The CDR3 DNA follows: TGTGCCACCAGGGACTTACAGGGAAATGAGCAGTTCTTC. It yields the protein CATRDLQGNEQFF.

This clonotype was recorded at least ten times. The rearrangement links TRBV10-2 to TRBJ1-2; no definite D call. V dropped 4 bases and J dropped 4 bases, with 10 bases sitting between them. CDR1 WSHSY and CDR2 SAAADI come from the germline V gene. The CDR3 extends over 13 amino acids. The DNA for the CDR3 is TGCGCCAGCAGTGTGGCAGAAACCTATGGCTACACCTTC. Translation gives CASSVAETYGYTF.

This chain connects TRBV7-2 to TRBJ1-5; D uncertain. CDR3 length: 14 residues. The germline V gene encodes CDR1 SGHTA and CDR2 FQGNSA. The germline V and J ends were trimmed by 1 base and 5 bases, with 9 bases remaining between them. The CDR3 loop reads CASSLGLWDQPQHF. For the CDR3, the DNA is TGTGCCAGCAGCTTAGGTCTGTGGGATCAGCCCCAGCATTTT. The whole variable domain, remainder taken from reference TRBV7-2 and TRBJ1-5, is GAGVSQSPSNKVTEKGKDVELRCDPISGHTALYWYRQSLGQGLEFLIYFQGNSAPDKSGLPSDRFSAERTGGSVSTLTIQRTQQEDSAVYLCASSLGLWDQPQHFGDGTRLSIL.

The chain employs TRBV19 and TRBJ2-4; tentative D call: TRBD2 (6 bases). CDR1 LNHDA and CDR2 SQIVND come from the germline V gene (reference sequence). Trimming removed 5 bases from V and 8 bases from J, with 22 bases in between. The CDR3 has 16 residues. In DNA form, the CDR3 reads TGTGCCAGTAGTTTCCCACCGGGACTCAGGAGGGACATTCAGTACTTC. This encodes CASSFPPGLRRDIQYF.

The chain carries TRBV19 and TRBJ1-5; 7 positions match TRBD1. J was trimmed by 3 bases and V by 8 bases; bases with no gene match: 10. The CDR3 spans 15 residues. Germline assignment: CDR1 LNHDA and CDR2 SQIVND (reference sequence). The CDR3 DNA follows: TGTGCCAGTCTTAAACCGGGACAGACCAATCAGCCCCAGCATTTT. It specifies CASLKPGQTNQPQHF.

This clonotype came up a few times. The chain has TRBV4-2 and TRBJ2-7, with TRBD2 identical over 7 bases. There are 14 residues in the CDR3. CDR1 and CDR2 (germline): LGHNA, YNFKEQ. Trimming removed 0 bases from V and 4 bases from J; junction bases left unmatched: 3. For the CDR3, the DNA is TGTGCCAGCAGCCAAGAAAGGGGAGGGTACGAGCAGTACTTC. Translated: CASSQERGGYEQYF.

This clonotype was detected many times. The chain joins TRBV7-9 to TRBJ1-1; 9 nucleotides agree with TRBD1. CDR1 and CDR2 (germline): SEHNR, FQNEAQ (reference sequence). There are 16 residues in the CDR3. The trim removed 11 bases at V and 4 bases at J, leaving 17 bases unmatched. CDR3: CAGEGQGISWSTEAFF. DNA for the CDR3: TGTGCCGGAGAGGGACAGGGAATCTCTTGGAGCACTGAAGCTTTCTTT. Drawing the rest from reference TRBV7-9 and TRBJ1-1, the complete variable domain is DTGVSQNPRHKITKRGQNVTFRCDPISEHNRLYWYRQTLGQGPEFLTYFQNEAQLEKSRLLSDRFSAERPKGSFSTLEIQRTEQGDSAMYLCAGEGQGISWSTEAFFGQGTRLTVV.

This clonotype has ten or more counts. V gene TRBV21-1 combines with J gene TRBJ1-2. TRBV21-1 is termed a pseudogene. The CDR3 runs to 14 residues. The CDR3 region has the DNA TGTGCCAGCAGCAAAGATTGCTCTAACTATGGCTACACCTTC. It translates to CASSKDCSNYGYTF.